The next 18 T cell receptor beta chains were all read from a single sample in a study of shared clonotypes between healthy human individuals. Measured with immunoSEQ multiplex PCR; TCRdb has only the in-frame clones, and not every one. The data contain some 2,500,000 clones, roughly 93% of them seen just once; the ten biggest clones take up approximately 0.36%. The source material was naive CD4+ T cells from PBMCs. Subset: CD45RA+ positively selected. The receptors derive from a man aged 18 to 30 in good health. Some clones in this sample may be carry-over from other donors' samples.

Here the CDR3 DNA reads TGTGCCAGCAGCCCACGGACAGGGAAGGATGGCTACACCTTC. As protein: CASSPRTGKDGYTF. The chain links TRBV6-6 to TRBJ1-2, with 8 bases that match TRBD1. The J segment lost 6 bases and the V segment lost 6 bases, leaving 9 bases of the junction unmatched. Germline CDR1 and CDR2: MNHNY and SVGAGI (reference sequence). CDR3 length equals 14 residues.

This clone appeared once. The V call is TRBV27, the J call TRBJ1-2; 10 bases fit TRBD1. The length of the CDR3 is 15 residues. The germline V gene has CDR1 MNHEY and CDR2 SMNVEV (reference sequence). V shed 3 bases and J 3 bases; nucleotides not matched to a gene: 4. As DNA, the CDR3 is TGTGCCAGCAGTTTCTCGACAGGGGGCGACTATGGCTACACCTTC. It codes for CASSFSTGGDYGYTF.

The V call is TRBV9, the J call TRBJ2-1; TRBD2 might be the D (5 bases). Looked up from germline, CDR1 is SGDLS and CDR2 is YYNGEE. The length of the CDR3 is 13 residues. V lost 5 bases and J 9 bases, leaving 15 bases between the germline ends. This CDR3 is CASRATRDGEQFF. The CDR3 bases are TGTGCCAGCAGGGCAACTAGAGATGGTGAGCAGTTCTTC.

This chain uses TRBV7-3 with TRBJ2-1; D gene uncertain. CDR1 is SGHTA and CDR2 is FQGTGA in the germline V gene. CDR3 size: 15 residues. V lost 2 bases and J 5 bases, leaving 13 bases between the germline ends. CDR3 coding DNA: TGTGCCAGCAGCTTACAAACGGGTCGCAACAATGAGCAGTTCTTC. It yields the protein CASSLQTGRNNEQFF.

This rearrangement joins TRBV9 to TRBJ2-5; 8 nucleotides agree with TRBD1. The trim removed 4 bases at V and 6 bases at J, leaving 8 bases unmatched. Germline V lookup: CDR1 SGDLS, CDR2 YYNGEE. CDR3 size: 14 residues. CDR3 residues: CASSPPGQVKTQYF. The CDR3 coding sequence is TGTGCCAGCAGCCCTCCGGGACAGGTCAAGACCCAGTACTTC.

The chain employs TRBV2 and TRBJ2-3; 9 bases are a match to TRBD2. This CDR3 has 15 amino acids. With 6 bases clipped from V and 4 bases from J, the junction kept 8 bases outside the gene matches. Germline V gene data show CDR1 as SNHLY and CDR2 as FYNNEI. The CDR3 DNA sequence: TGTGCCAGCAGGGCTAGCGGGGTCAGGCCAGATACGCAGTATTTT. Protein sequence: CASRASGVRPDTQYF.

The chain carries TRBV7-9 and TRBJ2-1; 7 nucleotides align to TRBD2. In germline, CDR1 is SEHNR, CDR2 FQNEAQ (reference sequence). The CDR3 consists of 16 residues. The trim removed 1 base at V and 4 bases at J, leaving 7 bases unmatched. This chain's CDR3 is CASSLGSGLAYNEQFF. In DNA form, the CDR3 reads TGTGCCAGCAGCTTAGGTAGCGGGCTAGCTTACAATGAGCAGTTCTTC.

The V gene is TRBV28, the J gene TRBJ1-1; D perhaps matches TRBD1 (6 bases). Trimming took 3 bases from V and 1 from J, leaving 12 bases between them. Germline V gives CDR1 MDHEN, CDR2 SYDVKM. The CDR3 extends over 15 amino acids. The CDR3 DNA is TGTGCCAGCAGTTTTGAGCAACAGGGGAACACTGAAGCTTTCTTT. Translating gives CASSFEQQGNTEAFF.

The chain has TRBV5-1 and TRBJ1-1, with D tentatively TRBD1 (6 bases). Germline V gene sequence: CDR1 SGHRS, CDR2 YFSETQ. The CDR3 spans 16 residues. Trimming pared 4 bases from V and 7 bases from J, leaving 23 bases between. CDR3 sequence reads: CASSLTPMTGNDEAFF. The CDR3 DNA follows: TGCGCCAGCAGCCTCACACCGATGACAGGAAACGATGAAGCTTTCTTT.

This sequence joins TRBV2 and TRBJ1-5; tentative D call: TRBD1 (5 bases). V was trimmed by 6 bases and J by 7 bases, leaving 25 bases between them. The CDR3 is 17 amino acids. CDR1 is SNHLY and CDR2 is FYNNEI in the germline V gene. The CDR3: CASRSLSWSGLEQPQHF. The CDR3 DNA sequence: TGTGCCAGCAGATCATTAAGTTGGTCGGGGCTCGAGCAGCCCCAGCATTTT.

The chain recombines TRBV25-1 with TRBJ2-3; D call uncertain. The CDR3 totals 13 residues. Germline V gene data show CDR1 as MGHDK and CDR2 as SYGVNS. V shed 0 bases and J shed 10 bases, with 11 bases lying between them. The CDR3 loop is CASSEYYINAQYF. CDR3 in DNA: TGTGCCAGCAGTGAATATTATATCAATGCGCAGTATTTT.

The rearrangement joins TRBV30 to TRBJ1-5, with TRBD1 matching 7 bases. The V gene's germline CDR1 is GTSNPN and CDR2 SVGIG (reference sequence). The CDR3 runs to 14 residues. Germline trimming cut 0 bases from V and 13 bases from J; bases unmatched to any gene: 12. The CDR3 reads CAWSVQQGQVGQHF. CDR3 coding DNA: TGTGCCTGGAGTGTTCAACAGGGGCAAGTCGGACAGCATTTT.

The rearrangement uses TRBV29-1 and TRBJ2-1, with 15 bases fitting TRBD2. The V segment lost 3 bases and the J segment 5 bases; nucleotides outside the gene matches: 14. This CDR3 has 19 amino acids. Germline CDR1 and CDR2: SQVTM and ANQGSEA. CDR3 DNA sequence: TGCAGCGTTGACGGGACTAGCGGGAGGATCTGGGCACGGGACAATGAGCAGTTCTTC. Translating gives CSVDGTSGRIWARDNEQFF.

The J gene is TRBJ2-5, the V gene TRBV2, with D maybe TRBD2 (6 bases). The germline V gene has CDR1 SNHLY and CDR2 FYNNEI. The V end was cut by 2 bases, the J end by 3 bases, with 10 bases between. The length of the CDR3 is 14 residues. The CDR3 DNA sequence: TGTGCCAGCAGTGAAAGCGGGTATGAAGAGACCCAGTACTTC. It specifies CASSESGYEETQYF.

V and J are TRBV29-1 and TRBJ2-5; the D is unclear. The CDR3 is made up of 14 amino acids. V was trimmed by 6 bases and J by 1 base, leaving 15 bases between them. Germline V gene sequence: CDR1 SQVTM, CDR2 ANQGSEA. The CDR3 nucleotides read TGCAGCGTGCCTAAAAACCCTACCCAAGAGACCCAGTACTTC. Its translation is CSVPKNPTQETQYF.

Comments on this clone: Other DNA sequences in the sample encode the same CDR3. This chain links TRBV7-2 with TRBJ2-1; perhaps TRBD1 as D (5 bases). Trimming stripped 0 bases from V and 7 bases from J, with 7 bases between. The germline CDR1 and CDR2 sequences are SGHTA and FQGNSA. This CDR3 has 13 amino acids. DNA for the CDR3: TGTGCCAGCAGCTTAGCCAGGGCAAATGAGCAGTTCTTC. Translation gives CASSLARANEQFF.

The chain has TRBV9 and TRBJ1-4, with unresolved D. The CDR3 runs to 13 residues. V shed 4 bases and J shed 7 bases, with 11 bases lying between them. Germline CDR1 reads SGDLS; CDR2 reads YYNGEE. The CDR3 here is CASSPTLGEKLFF. In DNA form, the CDR3 reads TGTGCCAGCAGCCCTACCCTGGGTGAAAAACTGTTTTTT.

The chain carries TRBV12-5 and TRBJ2-2; 10 bases map to TRBD2. Losses at the gene ends were 1 base for V and 4 bases for J; bases not matched to a gene: 3. The CDR3 spans 16 residues. Per the germline V gene, CDR1 is LGHNT and CDR2 is FRNRAP. The CDR3 DNA reads as TGTGCTAGTGGTTTGGGGTTAGCGGGAGGCACCGGGGAGCTGTTTTTT. Its translation is CASGLGLAGGTGELFF. The full variable domain, rest sourced from reference TRBV12-5 and TRBJ2-2, is DARVTQTPRHKVTEMGQEVTMRCQPILGHNTVFWYRQTMMQGLELLAYFRNRAPLDDSGMPKDRFSAEMPDATLATLKIQPSEPRDSAVYFCASGLGLAGGTGELFFGEGSRLTVL.